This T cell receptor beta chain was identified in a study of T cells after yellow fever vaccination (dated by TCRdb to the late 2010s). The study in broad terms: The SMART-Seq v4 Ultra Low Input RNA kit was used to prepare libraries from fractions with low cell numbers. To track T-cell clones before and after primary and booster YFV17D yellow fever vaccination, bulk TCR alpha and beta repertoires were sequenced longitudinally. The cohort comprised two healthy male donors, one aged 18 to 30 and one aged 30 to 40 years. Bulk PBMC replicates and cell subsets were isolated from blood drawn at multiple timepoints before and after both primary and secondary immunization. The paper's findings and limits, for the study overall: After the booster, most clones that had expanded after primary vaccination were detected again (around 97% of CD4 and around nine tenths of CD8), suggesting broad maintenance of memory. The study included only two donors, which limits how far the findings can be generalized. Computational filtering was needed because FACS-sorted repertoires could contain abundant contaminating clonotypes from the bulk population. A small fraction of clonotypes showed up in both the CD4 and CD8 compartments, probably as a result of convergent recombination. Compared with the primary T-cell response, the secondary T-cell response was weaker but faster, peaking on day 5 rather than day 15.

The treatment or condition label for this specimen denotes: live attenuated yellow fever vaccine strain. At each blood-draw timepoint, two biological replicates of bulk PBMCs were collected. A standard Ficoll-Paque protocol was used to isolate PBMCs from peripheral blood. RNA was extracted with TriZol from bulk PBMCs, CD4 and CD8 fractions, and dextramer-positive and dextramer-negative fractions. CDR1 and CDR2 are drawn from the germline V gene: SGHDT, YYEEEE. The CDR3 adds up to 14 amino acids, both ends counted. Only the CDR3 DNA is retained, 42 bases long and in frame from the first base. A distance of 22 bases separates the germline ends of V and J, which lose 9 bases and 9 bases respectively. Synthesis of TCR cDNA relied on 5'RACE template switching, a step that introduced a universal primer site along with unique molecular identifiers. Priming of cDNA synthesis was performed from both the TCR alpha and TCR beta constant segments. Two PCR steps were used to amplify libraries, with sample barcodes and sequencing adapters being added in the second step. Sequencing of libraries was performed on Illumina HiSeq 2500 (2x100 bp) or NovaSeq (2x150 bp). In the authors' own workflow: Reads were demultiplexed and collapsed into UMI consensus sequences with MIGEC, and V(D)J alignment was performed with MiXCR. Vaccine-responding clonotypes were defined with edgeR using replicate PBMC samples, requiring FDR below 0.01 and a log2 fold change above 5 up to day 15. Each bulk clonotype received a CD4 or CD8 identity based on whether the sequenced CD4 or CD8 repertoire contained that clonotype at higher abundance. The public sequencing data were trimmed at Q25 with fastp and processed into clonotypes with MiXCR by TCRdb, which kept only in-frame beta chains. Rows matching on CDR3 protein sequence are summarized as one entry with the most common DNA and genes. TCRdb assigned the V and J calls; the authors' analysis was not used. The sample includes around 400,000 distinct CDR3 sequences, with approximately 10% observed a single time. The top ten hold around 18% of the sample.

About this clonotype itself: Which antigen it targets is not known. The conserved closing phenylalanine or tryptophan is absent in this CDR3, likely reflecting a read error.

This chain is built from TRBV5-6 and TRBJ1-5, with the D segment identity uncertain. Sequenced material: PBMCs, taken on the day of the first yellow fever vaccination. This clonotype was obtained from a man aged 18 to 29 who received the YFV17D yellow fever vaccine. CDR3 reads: CAMGPGLLCWPQHC. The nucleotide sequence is TGTGCCATGGGCCCCGGACTCCTCTGCTGGCCCCAGCATTGT.